This T cell receptor beta chain came from a study of vaccination and CD4 T cells after COVID-19. Whole-study findings and limits: Vaccine-specific clones in convalescent patients were spike mono-reactive in 304 of 307 cases.

This CDR3 is 13 amino acids long. Trimming stripped 7 bases from V and 3 bases from J, with 12 bases between. The germline V gene encodes CDR1 LNHDA and CDR2 SQIVND (reference sequence). Judged by abundance, this clonotype is medium-sized. Its antigen is not known. The Oncomine TCR Beta short-read assay was what sequenced the DNA obtained from cultured CD4+ T cells. Researchers extracted genomic DNA from CD4+ T cells that had been cultured. TCRdb re-called the PCR reads through MiXCR, storing one row per CDR3 protein. The table has over 11,000 distinct CDR3 sequences, around 24% seen once. As for treatment: approximately 9-day PBMC culture with coronavirus spike peptide pools or control peptides (ViraFEST assay).

Sequencing used CD4+ T cells from blood, cultured in vitro, obtained after SARS-CoV-2 vaccination. The chain has TRBV19 and TRBJ1-2; D ambiguous. This clonotype was sampled from a human donor who had recovered from COVID-19. The CDR3, as DNA: TGTGCCAGTACCATACACTCGTACTATGGCTACACCTTC. Translation gives CASTIHSYYGYTF.